Listed here are 4 T cell receptor beta chains from one sample, sequenced in a study of cytomegalovirus exposure and HLA in healthy donors. PCR primers comprised 60 Vbeta and 13 Jbeta primers. Libraries were prepared by immunoSEQ multiplex PCR; TCRdb keeps only in-frame clonotypes and omits some of them. The sample lists fewer than 120,000 clones; about 80% were seen once. Sequencing used PBMCs. These TCRs come from a man between 25 and 39 years old in good health and CMV-seropositive.

Only a few counts were recorded for this clone. V usage is TRBV7-3 and J usage is TRBJ2-2, with TRBD1 identical over 7 bases. The CDR3 spans 15 residues. V lost 2 bases and J lost 6; bases outside the gene matches: 6. Germline values: CDR1 SGHTA, CDR2 FQGTGA. CDR3 DNA sequence: TGTGCCAGCAGCTTAGGGACAGCCCGCGCCGGGGAGCTGTTTTTT. Translating it yields CASSLGTARAGELFF.

The chain carries TRBV10-3 and TRBJ2-2, with D possibly being TRBD2 (5 bases). Trimming pared 8 bases from V and 1 base from J, leaving 5 bases between. The germline V gene has CDR1 ENHRY and CDR2 SYGVKD. This CDR3 is 12 amino acids long. The CDR3 sequence: CAIGGNTGELFF. CDR3 DNA: TGTGCCATCGGAGGGAACACCGGGGAGCTGTTTTTT.

V and J are TRBV19 and TRBJ2-5; possible D gene TRBD1, 7 bases. Germline CDR1 LNHDA, CDR2 SQIVND (reference sequence). The V and J ends lost 5 bases and 5 bases respectively, with 21 bases between them. The CDR3 length is 16 residues. In DNA, the CDR3 is TGTGCCAGTAGTCGGGCAGGGGGGAAAGTTGGGGAGACCCAGTACTTC. Amino acids: CASSRAGGKVGETQYF. The whole variable domain, remainder taken from reference TRBV19 and TRBJ2-5, is DGGITQSPKYLFRKEGQNVTLSCEQNLNHDAMYWYRQDPGQGLRLIYYSQIVNDFQKGDIAEGYSVSREKKESFPLTVTSAQKNPTAFYLCASSRAGGKVGETQYFGPGTRLLVL.

The genes are TRBV5-8 and TRBJ1-2; 7 nucleotides agree with TRBD1. The V segment lost 0 bases and the J segment 8 bases; nucleotides outside the gene matches: 7. The CDR3 is 14 amino acids. Germline loops: CDR1 SGHTS, CDR2 YDEGEE. In nucleotides, the CDR3 is TGTGCCAGCAGCTTGGGGGGACAGAGGAGGGGCTACACCTTC. Translated: CASSLGGQRRGYTF.